The clone carrying this T cell receptor beta chain was observed at least ten times. The entry originates in a study of T cells in Graves' hyperthyroidism and ophthalmopathy. The trim removed 7 bases at V and 5 bases at J, leaving 6 bases unmatched. The germline CDR1 and CDR2 sequences are SGHDT and YYEEEE. The CDR3 loop spans 14 amino acids. Using RNA transcripts as the source, TCR beta CDR3 regions were amplified. In the first-round RT-PCR of the TCR CDR3, the HTBI primer set was used. Via MiXCR, TCRdb re-called the multiplex PCR reads, giving one row per CDR3 protein. The table shows fewer than 500,000 distinct CDR3 sequences, with 14% to 15% occurring only once. Ophthalmopathy patients had Clinical Activity Score at least 3, NOSPECS grade at least 4, duration under 3 months.

The chain joins TRBV5-6 to TRBJ2-7; 13 bases align to TRBD2. This sequence originates from a man aged 18 to 29 with Graves' ophthalmopathy. Sequencing input: blood. The CDR3 reads CASSLTSGRNEQYF. CDR3 DNA: TGTGCCAGCTCCCTGACTAGCGGGAGGAACGAGCAGTACTTC.